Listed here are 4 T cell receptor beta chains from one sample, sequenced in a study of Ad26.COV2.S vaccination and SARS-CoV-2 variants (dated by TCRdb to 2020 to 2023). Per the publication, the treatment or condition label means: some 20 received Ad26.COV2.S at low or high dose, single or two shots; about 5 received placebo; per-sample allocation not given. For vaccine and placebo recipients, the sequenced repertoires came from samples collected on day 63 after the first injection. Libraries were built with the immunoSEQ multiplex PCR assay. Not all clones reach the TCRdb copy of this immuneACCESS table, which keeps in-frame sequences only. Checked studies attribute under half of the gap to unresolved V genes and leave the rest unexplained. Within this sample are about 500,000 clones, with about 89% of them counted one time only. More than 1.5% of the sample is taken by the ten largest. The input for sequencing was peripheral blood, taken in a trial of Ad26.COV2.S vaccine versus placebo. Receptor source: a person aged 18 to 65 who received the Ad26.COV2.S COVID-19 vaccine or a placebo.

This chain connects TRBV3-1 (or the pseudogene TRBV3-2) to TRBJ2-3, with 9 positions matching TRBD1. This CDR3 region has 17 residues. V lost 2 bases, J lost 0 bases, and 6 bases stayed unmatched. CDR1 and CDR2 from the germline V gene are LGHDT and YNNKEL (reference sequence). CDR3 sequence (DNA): TGTGCCAGCAGCCAATGGACAGGGGTAACTAGCACAGATACGCAGTATTTT. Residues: CASSQWTGVTSTDTQYF.

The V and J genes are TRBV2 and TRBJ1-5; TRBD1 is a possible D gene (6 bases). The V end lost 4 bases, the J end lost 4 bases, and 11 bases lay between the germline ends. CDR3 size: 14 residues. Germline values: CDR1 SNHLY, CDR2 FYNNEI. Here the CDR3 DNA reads TGTGCCAGCAGTGTTAGACAGGTAAATCAGCCCCAGCATTTT. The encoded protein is CASSVRQVNQPQHF. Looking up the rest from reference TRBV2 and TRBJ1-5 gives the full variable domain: EPEVTQTPSHQVTQMGQEVILRCVPISNHLYFYWYRQILGQKVEFLVSFYNNEISEKSEIFDDQFSVERPDGSNFTLKIRSTKLEDSAMYFCASSVRQVNQPQHFGDGTRLSIL.

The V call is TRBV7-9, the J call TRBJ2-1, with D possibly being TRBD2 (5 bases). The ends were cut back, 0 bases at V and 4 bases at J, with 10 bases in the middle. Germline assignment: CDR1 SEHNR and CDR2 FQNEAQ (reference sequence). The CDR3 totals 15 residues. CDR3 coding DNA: TGTGCCAGCAGCTTAGCGGGGAGCCTATACAATGAGCAGTTCTTC. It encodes CASSLAGSLYNEQFF.

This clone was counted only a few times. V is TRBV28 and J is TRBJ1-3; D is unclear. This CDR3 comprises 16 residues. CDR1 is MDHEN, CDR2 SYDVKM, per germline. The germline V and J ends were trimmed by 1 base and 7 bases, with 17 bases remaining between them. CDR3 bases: TGTGCCAGCAGTTTATTCCGTCTTCAATCCGGGAACACCATATATTTT. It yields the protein CASSLFRLQSGNTIYF.